This record looks at one T cell receptor (beta chain) sequence and its context. V was trimmed by 2 bases and J by 6 bases, leaving 27 bases between them. CDR1 GTSNPN and CDR2 SVGIG come from the germline V gene (reference sequence). The CDR3 covers 18 residues. The data are from a study of OX40 agonist ivuxolimab in advanced cancers. Data came from immunoSEQ multiplex PCR; TCRdb stores just in-frame clones and leaves some out. The sample lists under 75,000 clones, around 85% occurring once. Blood samples were obtained at baseline, cycle 4 day 1, and cycle 7 day 1. Sequenced here: CD4+ or CD8+ T cells sorted from blood, sampled in a trial of the OX40 agonist ivuxolimab. The receptor comes from an adult with an advanced solid tumor such as melanoma, head and neck, liver or kidney cancer. This chain links TRBV30 with TRBJ2-3, with D perhaps TRBD1 or TRBD2 (6 bases each). In DNA, the CDR3 is TGTGCCTGGAGTTTGCCAGGGGACTCTACCTCTAGAAGGGATACGCAGTATTTT. This sequence encodes CAWSLPGDSTSRRDTQYF. Using reference TRBV30 and TRBJ2-3 for the parts outside the CDR3, the full variable domain is SQTIHQWPATLVQPVGSPLSLECTVEGTSNPNLYWYRQAAGRGLQLLFYSVGIGQISSEVPQNLSASRPQDRQFILSSKKLLLSDSGFYLCAWSLPGDSTSRRDTQYFGPGTRLTVL.